This entry describes one T cell receptor (beta chain). This entry comes from a study of blood T cell repertoires in COVID-19. On the study more broadly: The origin of the acute and convalescent COVID-19 samples was the United States, Italy and Spain. Sample material is recorded as cDNA or gDNA derived from T cells, B-cell-depleted T cells, or PBMCs.

Per the study methods: For nucleated cells, counts were estimated from reference gene primer amplification. Produced via immunoSEQ multiplex PCR; TCRdb's table is partial and in-frame only. The V and J calls and the clone size are those of that table, but D and trimming were determined from the DNA. The table lists 100,000 or so clones, about four fifths of them singletons. The CDR3 loop spans 14 amino acids. With 1 base clipped from V and 7 bases from J, the junction kept 3 bases outside the gene matches. Germline lookup yields CDR1 LGHNA and CDR2 YSLEER. Sample: peripheral blood. The source of this sequence is a human donor in a cohort sampled during active COVID-19. The gene calls are TRBV4-3 and TRBJ1-2; 10 bases are shared with TRBD1. The CDR3 DNA is TGCGCCAGCAGCCAAGGGGACAGGGGTGGTGGCTACACCTTC. Its translation is CASSQGDRGGGYTF.